This T cell receptor beta chain was observed in a study of cytomegalovirus exposure and HLA in healthy donors. Study as a whole: When roughly 420 donors were genotyped, 81% of them were found to fall in the Caucasian-associated ancestry cluster. Findings and limits, study-wide: A later analysis found common viral pathogens apparently linked to several of the most significant clusters. Despite most TCR sequences being rare, some public TCRs occurred in many donors.

The study sampled nominally healthy donors, though unrecorded immune exposures were likely. PCR amplification relied on 60 Vbeta primers (plus 13 Jbeta primers). The data were produced by immunoSEQ multiplex PCR, yet TCRdb's version contains in-frame clones alone and is incomplete. The sample contains 95,000 to 150,000 clones, more than 75% of which appear only once. The CDR3 runs to 13 residues. Germline assignment: CDR1 SGHAT and CDR2 FQNNGV. Trimming shortened V by 1 base and J by 6 bases, and 8 bases separated the two germline ends. On this clone: What it binds is unknown.

The V call is TRBV11-2, the J call TRBJ2-3; maybe TRBD2 (5 bases). This clonotype was obtained from a woman in her fifties or sixties in good health and CMV-seropositive. The source material was PBMCs. CDR3 loop: CASSLAGYDTQYF. CDR3 DNA: TGTGCCAGCAGCTTAGCGGGATACGATACGCAGTATTTT.